A selection of T cell receptor beta chains follows, all from one sample in a study of blood T cell repertoires in COVID-19. Profiling relied on immunoSEQ multiplex PCR, and the TCRdb table lists in-frame clones only, not all of them. There are roughly 400,000 clones in the sample; about nine tenths occur only once, and 0.6% lies in the top ten. The sequencing input was PBMCs or T cells enriched from blood (not recorded which). The receptors derive from a young man who had recovered from COVID-19. The CDR3 runs from the conserved cysteine through the conserved F or W. A D gene is named only where the DNA matches it firmly. Not all rows give a size; the values are once, few, many and, for expanded clones, a class.

DNA,CDR3,V,J,size,D
TGTGCCAGCAGCGTCCGGACAGGGAGCTCCTACGAGCAGTACTTC,CASSVRTGSSYEQYF,TRBV7-9,TRBJ2-7,.,TRBD1
TGCGCCAGCAGCTTGGAGGGGCTGAGAACTGAAGCTTTCTTT,CASSLEGLRTEAFF,TRBV5-1,TRBJ1-1,.,.
TGTGCCAGCAGCCCGGGACAGGGGGGCACCGGGGAGCTGTTTTTT,CASSPGQGGTGELFF,TRBV9,TRBJ2-2,.,TRBD1
TGTGCCAGCAGTGAGGGGCCCTCCAATCAGCCCCAGCATTTT,CASSEGPSNQPQHF,TRBV2,TRBJ1-5,.,.
TGCGCCAGCAGCCCACCCTTCCAGGGGGCCGGGTACGAGCAGTACTTC,CASSPPFQGAGYEQYF,TRBV5-1,TRBJ2-7,.,TRBD1
TGTGCTAGTGGTTTGGGACAGGATTCCTACGAGCAGTACTTC,CASGLGQDSYEQYF,TRBV12-5,TRBJ2-7,.,.
TGTGCCAGCAGCAACAGTCGACTAGTTTCTGGGGCCAACGTCCTGACTTTC,CASSNSRLVSGANVLTF,TRBV7-9,TRBJ2-6,.,.
TGTGCCAGCAGCGGCGGGACAGTTAATGAAAAACTGTTTTTT,CASSGGTVNEKLFF,TRBV5-4,TRBJ1-4,.,TRBD1
TGTGCCAGCAGCCCAGAAAGGGGGTGGCGGGGGTCCTCCTACAATGAGCAGTTCTTC,CASSPERGWRGSSYNEQFF,TRBV7-2,TRBJ2-1,once,.
TGTGCCAGCAGCCACGGCAGGGGTGGCACCGGGGAGCTGTTTTTT,CASSHGRGGTGELFF,TRBV28,TRBJ2-2,few,.
TGTGCCAGCAGTCAGGGGCTGCGCTCTGGAAACACCATATATTTT,CASSQGLRSGNTIYF,TRBV2,TRBJ1-3,.,.
TGTGCTAGTGGTCCCCTTCAGCCCCAGCATTTT,CASGPLQPQHF,TRBV12-5,TRBJ1-5,.,.
TGTGCCAGTTTCGGCGCGCTAGCGGAGGTGTCCTACGAGCAGTACTTC,CASFGALAEVSYEQYF,TRBV5-3,TRBJ2-7,.,TRBD2
TGTGCCAGCAGCCATAGACAGAGGAGAGAGACCCAGTACTTC,CASSHRQRRETQYF,TRBV7-8,TRBJ2-5,.,.
TGTGCCAGCCGGGAGCGGGGTAGCACAGATACGCAGTATTTT,CASRERGSTDTQYF,TRBV18,TRBJ2-3,once,TRBD2
TGTGCCAGCAGCGTAAGACTAGCGGGAGAGCAGTTCTTC,CASSVRLAGEQFF,TRBV9,TRBJ2-1,.,TRBD2
TGTGCCAGCAGCCACTCGACAGGTCCCTATGGCTACACCTTC,CASSHSTGPYGYTF,TRBV11-3,TRBJ1-2,.,.
TGTGCCAGCAGCTCTCCCCGGGGCAGGGGGCTAGAGACCCAGTACTTC,CASSSPRGRGLETQYF,TRBV7-3,TRBJ2-5,.,TRBD1
TGTGCCAGCAGCCGGACAGGGGCTGGCTACACCTTC,CASSRTGAGYTF,TRBV13,TRBJ1-2,.,TRBD1